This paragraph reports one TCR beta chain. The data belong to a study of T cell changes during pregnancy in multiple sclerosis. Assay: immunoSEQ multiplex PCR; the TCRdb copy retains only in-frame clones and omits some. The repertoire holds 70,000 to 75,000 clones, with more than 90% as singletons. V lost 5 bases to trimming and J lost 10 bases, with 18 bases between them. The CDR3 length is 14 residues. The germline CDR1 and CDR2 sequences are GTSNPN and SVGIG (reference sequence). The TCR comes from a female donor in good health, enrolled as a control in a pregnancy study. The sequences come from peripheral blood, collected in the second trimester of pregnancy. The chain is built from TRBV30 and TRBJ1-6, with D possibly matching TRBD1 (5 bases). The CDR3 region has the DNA TGTGCCTGGTATAGGGGAACTAACGGGTCACCCCTCCACTTT. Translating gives CAWYRGTNGSPLHF.